Listed below are T cell receptor beta chains from one sample, sequenced in a study of T cells in Graves' hyperthyroidism and ophthalmopathy. TCRdb reprocessed the multiplex PCR reads via MiXCR and lists one record per CDR3 protein. The sample has 410,000 or so distinct CDR3 sequences, roughly 14% seen once; the top ten hold roughly 13%. The specimen sequenced was blood. The receptor source for this set is a man aged 18 to 30 with Graves' ophthalmopathy. CDR3s include the opening cysteine and the closing phenylalanine or tryptophan. D genes are given only for firm matches. Clone size is not always given. Where it is, it says once, few, many or a class for expanded clones.

j_call d_call v_call clone_size cdr3_aa cdr3_nt
TRBJ2-5 NA TRBV19 few CASSIFGETGWETQYF TGTGCCAGTAGTATTTTTGGGGAGACAGGCTGGGAGACCCAGTACTTC
TRBJ2-3 NA TRBV20-1 NA CSAVQGGGADTQYF TGCAGTGCTGTTCAGGGAGGAGGGGCAGATACGCAGTATTTT
TRBJ1-3 NA TRBV7-2 NA CASSAVGGGVGNTIYF TGTGCCAGCAGCGCGGTGGGGGGGGGGGTCGGAAACACCATATATTTT
TRBJ2-7 TRBD2 TRBV6-5 NA CASSYSGTSGYEQYF TGTGCCAGCAGTTACTCCGGGACTAGCGGCTACGAGCAGTACTTC
TRBJ1-5 TRBD1 TRBV2 many CASSGDRGDNQPQHF TGTGCCAGCAGTGGGGACAGGGGTGACAATCAGCCCCAGCATTTT
TRBJ1-2 NA TRBV29-1 NA CSVVNRVDGYGYTF TGCAGCGTTGTTAACAGGGTAGATGGCTATGGCTACACCTTC
TRBJ1-1 NA TRBV20-1 few CSASTGVGYTEAFF TGCAGTGCTAGTACCGGGGTTGGTTACACTGAAGCTTTCTTT
TRBJ2-3 NA TRBV6-2/TRBV6-3 NA CASRLRGGTQYF TGTGCCAGCAGACTCAGGGGTGGAACGCAGTATTTT
TRBJ1-5 NA TRBV6-4 few CASSEPGDQPQHF TGTGCCAGCAGTGAACCCGGTGATCAGCCCCAGCATTTT
TRBJ2-3 TRBD2 TRBV2 NA CASCREGLGTDTRYF TGTGCCAGCTGTAGGGAGGGCCTCGGCACAGATACGCGGTATTTT